This is a list of T cell receptor beta chains from one sample in a study of control samples from healthy donors and cancer patients. Sequenced by immunoSEQ multiplex PCR; TCRdb stores in-frame clones only, minus some. The sample yields about 120,000 clones, approximately 89% seen once. The sequencing input was blood. The receptors come from a man aged 40-49 years in good health. CDR3s include the opening cysteine and the closing phenylalanine or tryptophan. D genes are given only for firm matches. For some rows the clone size is stated as once, few or many, or as a class when expanded; others skip it.

NA	TRBV6-5	NA	TRBJ2-3	TGTGCCAGCGGGGGGGCTAACACAGATACGCAGTATTTT	CASGGANTDTQYF
TRBD1	TRBV9	NA	TRBJ2-2	TGTGCCAGCAGCGGCGGGACAGGGGCCACCGGGGAGCTGTTTTTT	CASSGGTGATGELFF
NA	TRBV7-9	NA	TRBJ1-5	TGTGCCAGCAGCTCCGACAATCAGCCCCAGCATTTT	CASSSDNQPQHF
TRBD1	TRBV3-1/TRBV3-2	once	TRBJ1-3	TGTGCCAGCAGCCACCGCCAGGGGGCCGCTGGAAACACCATATATTTT	CASSHRQGAAGNTIYF
TRBD1	TRBV5-6	NA	TRBJ2-5	TGTGCCAGCAGCTTAGACAGGGCCAAAGAGACCCAGTACTTC	CASSLDRAKETQYF
NA	TRBV25-1	NA	TRBJ2-3	TGTGCCAGCAGTGCGCCCGAGAAGACAGATACGCAGTATTTT	CASSAPEKTDTQYF
NA	TRBV6-1	NA	TRBJ1-2	TGTGCCAGCAGTGAAAGTAGGGCGCGAAATGGCTACACCTTC	CASSESRARNGYTF
NA	TRBV19	NA	TRBJ1-2	TGTGCCAGTAGTAGAGGGGGTGGCTACACCTTC	CASSRGGGYTF
TRBD2	TRBV5-4	NA	TRBJ2-7	TGTGCCAGCAGCTTCGGCGGGGGAACCTACGAGCAGTACTTC	CASSFGGGTYEQYF
TRBD2	TRBV27	NA	TRBJ2-5	TGTGCCAGCAGCACCCCGGGACTAGCGGGGGATGAGGAGGAGACCCAGTACTTC	CASSTPGLAGDEEETQYF
TRBD2	TRBV5-1	NA	TRBJ2-3	TGCGCCAGCAGCATACCCGGGACTAGCGGGGGGGCTTCAAATACGCAGTATTTT	CASSIPGTSGGASNTQYF
TRBD1	TRBV30	NA	TRBJ1-1	TGTGCCTGGGGACAGGGAACCCTCCCTGAAGCTTTCTTT	CAWGQGTLPEAFF
TRBD1	TRBV5-6	NA	TRBJ2-3	TGTGCCAGCAGCCCATTAGGGACAGGGCTATTTTTGGATACGCAGTATTTT	CASSPLGTGLFLDTQYF
NA	TRBV19	NA	TRBJ2-7	TGTGCCAGTAGTCCCCGGGGAGACCCCTACGAGCAGTACTTC	CASSPRGDPYEQYF
TRBD1	TRBV6-2/TRBV6-3	NA	TRBJ2-7	TGTGCCAGCAGTGGGACAGTCCTAAGCTACGAGCAGTACTTC	CASSGTVLSYEQYF
TRBD1	TRBV5-6	once	TRBJ2-7	TGTGCCAGCAGCTTGATGGGACAGAGACCAGGCGAGCAGTACTTC	CASSLMGQRPGEQYF
TRBD1	TRBV10-1	NA	TRBJ1-1	TGCGCCAGCAGTCGGGACAGCGACGCTGAAGCTTTCTTT	CASSRDSDAEAFF
NA	TRBV7-3	NA	TRBJ1-3	TGTGCCAGCAGCTTGCTGGGACGTGACACCATATATTTT	CASSLLGRDTIYF
NA	TRBV3-1/TRBV3-2	NA	TRBJ1-4	TGTGCCAGCAGCCAATCCACCTTCCAGGTTGAAAAACTGTTTTTT	CASSQSTFQVEKLFF
NA	TRBV21-1	NA	TRBJ1-5	TGTGCCAGCGTGGCCAGGGAGCGCAATCAGCCCCAGCATTTT	CASVARERNQPQHF
NA	TRBV23-1	NA	TRBJ2-2	TGCGCCAGCATGACAGAAAAATACACCGGGGAGCTGTTTTTT	CASMTEKYTGELFF
NA	TRBV4-2	NA	TRBJ1-3	TGTGCCAGCAGCCAAGATCAAGGATCGCGCTCTGGAAACACCATATATTTT	CASSQDQGSRSGNTIYF
TRBD1	TRBV5-6	NA	TRBJ1-2	TGTGCCAGCAGCAAGGACCCGCAGGGGGCAAGTGGCTACACCTTC	CASSKDPQGASGYTF
NA	TRBV19	NA	TRBJ1-1	TGTGCCAGTAGTATAGACGGAGGGAGGACTGAAGCTTTCTTT	CASSIDGGRTEAFF
NA	TRBV4-3	NA	TRBJ1-1	TGCGCCAGCAGCCCCGGACAGAGCGTTATGAACACTGAAGCTTTCTTT	CASSPGQSVMNTEAFF
NA	TRBV7-2	few	TRBJ2-1	TGTGCCAGCAGCCAAGGGGGGGGCAATGAGCAGTTCTTC	CASSQGGGNEQFF
TRBD1	TRBV7-3	NA	TRBJ1-3	TGTGCCAGCAGCCCCCGGGGACAGGGAGGAAACACCATATATTTT	CASSPRGQGGNTIYF
NA	TRBV10-3	once	TRBJ2-7	TGTGCCATCAGTGATGACTACTCCTACGAGCAGTACTTC	CAISDDYSYEQYF
NA	TRBV5-1	once	TRBJ1-1	TGCGCCAGCAGCTTGGTCGGGGGAGGGATGAACACTGAAGCTTTCTTT	CASSLVGGGMNTEAFF
NA	TRBV5-1	NA	TRBJ2-7	TGCGCCAGCAGCTTGGGGACGGTGTCCTACGAGCAGTACTTC	CASSLGTVSYEQYF
NA	TRBV7-6	NA	TRBJ2-1	TGTGCCAGCAGCTTAGGCAGGACGCGGTACAATGAGCAGTTCTTC	CASSLGRTRYNEQFF
NA	TRBV14	NA	TRBJ2-2	TGTGCCAGCAGCCAAGCTAGTTTCGGGGAGCTGTTTTTT	CASSQASFGELFF
TRBD1	TRBV30	NA	TRBJ1-3	TGTGCCTGGACGGGACAGAGCTCTGGAAACACCATATATTTT	CAWTGQSSGNTIYF